This T cell receptor (beta chain) was recorded in a study of T cell clonotyping in hematopoietic cell transplantation. Sequenced by immunoSEQ multiplex PCR; TCRdb stores in-frame clones only, minus some. The sample lists 25,000 to 35,000 clones, 85% to 95% occurring once. This clone has just one count. The antigen remains unidentified. Time point specified: recipient sample about 28 days before transplant, after cytoreduction. The CDR3 has 13 residues. In germline, CDR1 is MNHNS, CDR2 SASEGT. Trimming pared 6 bases from V and 8 bases from J, leaving 11 bases between. Points from the study as a whole: At the given depth, recipient repertoires were over 95% de novo clonotypes.

The source of this sequence is a man over 45 with acute myeloid leukemia. Some clones in this sample may be carry-over from other donors' samples. This material consisted of peripheral blood mononuclear cells, taken before stem cell transplant. The chain joins TRBV6-1 to TRBJ1-6; tentative D call: TRBD1 (6 bases). CDR3 DNA sequence: TGTGCCAGCAGACCGGACAGTCATTCACCCCTCCACTTT. Translating gives CASRPDSHSPLHF.